A selection of T cell receptor beta chains follows, all from one sample in a study of T cells after yellow fever vaccination. TCRdb ran MiXCR on the 5' RACE reads and lists one entry per CDR3 protein. This repertoire shows about 350,000 distinct CDR3 sequences, less than 9.5% found once; its top ten account for 17%. The source was PBMCs, collected about 41 days after the first yellow fever vaccination. Source of these receptors: a man between 18 and 29 years old who received the YFV17D yellow fever vaccine. Both conserved end residues are part of each CDR3. A D gene is named only where the DNA matches it firmly. Size is omitted from some rows. Given values are once, few, many or a class for expanded clones.

V	length	J	size	D	CDR3	DNA
TRBV28	14	TRBJ1-1	-	-	CASDLGVVITEAFF	TGTGCCAGCGACCTCGGGGTAGTAATCACTGAAGCTTTCTTT
TRBV20-1	11	TRBJ1-2	few	-	CSWPQAYGYTF	TGCAGTTGGCCCCAGGCCTATGGCTACACCTTC
TRBV27	12	TRBJ1-4	-	-	CASSKGDEKLFF	TGTGCCAGCTCCAAGGGGGATGAAAAACTGTTTTTT
TRBV7-9	16	TRBJ2-2	-	-	CATSRGQGQNTGELFF	TGTGCCACCTCTCGGGGGCAGGGGCAGAACACCGGGGAGCTGTTTTTT
TRBV3-1	16	TRBJ2-3	-	TRBD2	CASSAFRLAGTDTQYF	TGTGCCAGCAGCGCATTTCGACTAGCGGGAACAGATACGCAGTATTTT
TRBV7-2	14	TRBJ2-1	many	-	CASSTPRPYNEQFF	TGTGCCAGCAGCACACCACGACCCTACAATGAGCAGTTCTTC
TRBV2	13	TRBJ1-1	many	-	CASSNGQNTEAFF	TGTGCCAGCAGTAATGGACAGAACACTGAAGCTTTCTTT
TRBV5-1	16	TRBJ2-1	-	TRBD2	CASSLAASGGLGEQFF	TGCGCCAGCAGCTTGGCGGCTAGCGGGGGGTTGGGGGAGCAGTTCTTC
TRBV19	15	TRBJ2-1	many	TRBD2	CASTASGGAYNEQFF	TGTGCCAGTACCGCTAGCGGGGGGGCCTACAATGAGCAGTTCTTC
TRBV5-1	13	TRBJ1-2	few	TRBD1	CASSAGQGTGYTF	TGCGCCAGCAGCGCGGGACAGGGTACGGGCTACACCTTC
TRBV20-1	14	TRBJ1-1	-	-	CSAPVRGINTEAFF	TGCAGTGCACCGGTGAGGGGTATTAACACTGAAGCTTTCTTT
TRBV7-3	13	TRBJ2-1	-	-	CASSHDKYNEQFF	TGTGCCAGCAGTCACGACAAGTACAATGAGCAGTTCTTC
TRBV6-2/TRBV6-3	13	TRBJ1-1	-	-	CASSYVGSYEAFF	TGTGCCAGCAGTTACGTGGGCAGTTATGAAGCTTTCTTT
TRBV10-3	14	TRBJ2-7	-	-	CAISPSGASYEQYF	TGTGCCATCAGCCCCAGCGGAGCCTCCTACGAGCAGTACTTC
TRBV15	13	TRBJ2-5	few	-	CATSRDRSETQYF	TGTGCCACCAGCAGAGATAGATCGGAGACCCAGTACTTC
TRBV5-1	14	TRBJ2-1	few	TRBD2	CASSLDGGDNEQFF	TGCGCCAGCAGCTTGGACGGGGGGGACAATGAGCAGTTCTTC
TRBV12-3/TRBV12-4	13	TRBJ2-7	-	-	CASKNTGSYEQYF	TGTGCCAGCAAAAACACGGGTAGCTACGAGCAGTACTTC
TRBV20-1	15	TRBJ2-7	-	TRBD2	CSASNPGLADYEQYF	TGCAGTGCTTCGAATCCGGGACTAGCGGATTACGAGCAGTACTTC
TRBV7-2	15	TRBJ2-1	-	-	CASSLRRQWTTKQFF	TGTGCCAGCAGCTTACGTAGACAGTGGACGACAAAGCAGTTCTTC
TRBV6-2/TRBV6-3	13	TRBJ2-1	few	-	CASRDGGVHEQFF	TGTGCCAGCAGGGACGGCGGTGTTCATGAGCAGTTCTTC
TRBV3-1	18	TRBJ2-1	few	-	CASSQDNYPQRWYNEQFF	TGTGCCAGCAGCCAAGATAACTATCCTCAGCGTTGGTACAATGAGCAGTTCTTC
TRBV7-7	15	TRBJ2-1	-	TRBD2	CASSSPGGVYNEQFF	TGTGCCAGCAGCTCCCCGGGGGGGGTATACAATGAGCAGTTCTTC
TRBV6-5	13	TRBJ2-3	-	TRBD2	CASNSGGVPTQYF	TGTGCCAGCAATTCTGGGGGGGTGCCTACGCAGTATTTT
TRBV5-1	15	TRBJ2-7	few	TRBD2	CASSPGLGRRSEQYF	TGCGCCAGCAGCCCGGGACTAGGAAGGCGCTCCGAGCAGTACTTC
TRBV4-1	13	TRBJ1-4	-	-	CASSRPSGEKLFF	TGCGCCAGCAGCCGCCCCTCGGGAGAAAAACTGTTTTTT
TRBV5-1	14	TRBJ2-1	few	TRBD1	CASSDGTALNEQFF	TGCGCCAGCAGTGATGGGACAGCCCTCAATGAGCAGTTCTTC
TRBV6-5	14	TRBJ1-5	few	-	CASSYGSRSQPQHF	TGTGCCAGCAGTTACGGGTCTCGGAGTCAGCCCCAGCATTTT
TRBV10-3	13	TRBJ2-5	few	TRBD1	CATLGTGEETQYF	TGTGCCACGTTGGGGACAGGGGAAGAGACCCAGTACTTC
TRBV7-2	16	TRBJ2-3	few	-	CASSFPQGPSTDTQYF	TGTGCCAGCAGCTTCCCACAGGGACCTAGCACAGATACGCAGTATTTT
TRBV12-3/TRBV12-4	14	TRBJ1-5	many	-	CASSFRDSNQPQHF	TGTGCCAGCAGTTTTCGGGACAGCAATCAGCCCCAGCATTTT
TRBV4-1	16	TRBJ2-1	few	-	CASSRQSDSSYNEQFF	TGCGCCAGCAGCCGTCAGTCGGACAGCTCCTACAATGAGCAGTTCTTC
TRBV6-1	13	TRBJ2-2	-	-	CASRRDDTGELFF	TGTGCCAGCAGGCGGGATGACACCGGGGAGCTGTTTTTT